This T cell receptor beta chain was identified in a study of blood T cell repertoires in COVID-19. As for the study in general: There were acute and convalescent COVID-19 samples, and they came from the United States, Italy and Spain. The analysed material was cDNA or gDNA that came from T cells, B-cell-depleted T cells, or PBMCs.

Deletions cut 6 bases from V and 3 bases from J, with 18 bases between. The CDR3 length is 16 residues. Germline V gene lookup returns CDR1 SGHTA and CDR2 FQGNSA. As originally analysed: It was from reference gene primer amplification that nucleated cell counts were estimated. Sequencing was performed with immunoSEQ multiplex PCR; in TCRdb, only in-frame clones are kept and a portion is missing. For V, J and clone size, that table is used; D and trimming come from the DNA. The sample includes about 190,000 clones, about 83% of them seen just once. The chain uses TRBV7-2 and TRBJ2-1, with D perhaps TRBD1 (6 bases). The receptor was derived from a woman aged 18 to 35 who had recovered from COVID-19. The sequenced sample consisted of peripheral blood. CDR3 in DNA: TGTGCCAGCAGTACCCGAGGACAGCTATACTACAATGAGCAGTTCTTC. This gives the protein CASSTRGQLYYNEQFF.